This passage covers 20 T cell receptor beta chains from one sample sequenced in a study of CD8 T cells in ankylosing spondylitis. Study results and limitations: In ankylosing spondylitis blood, a motif of eight highly homologous TCR beta variants appeared characteristic.

Their antigens remain unidentified. TCRdb ran MiXCR on the 5' RACE reads and lists one entry per CDR3 protein. The sample contains 700,000 or so distinct CDR3 sequences, 19% of which appear only once. Sequencing input: blood, either unsorted or a sorted T cell fraction (not recorded which). The receptors were sampled from a male donor with ankylosing spondylitis.

J is TRBJ1-6 and V is TRBV4-2, with TRBD1 matching 12 bases. This CDR3 has 19 amino acids. CDR1 and CDR2 (germline): LGHNA, YNFKEQ. V was pared by 2 bases and J by 7 bases, with 12 bases of the junction left unmatched. CDR3 sequence: CASSQSPGQGADWNSPLHF. CDR3 coding DNA: TGTGCCAGCAGCCAATCCCCGGGACAGGGGGCGGATTGGAATTCACCCCTCCACTTT.

This clonotype was seen a handful of times. The CDR3: CSAGTSGLSNIQYF. CDR3 nucleotides: TGCAGTGCGGGGACTAGCGGACTTTCCAACATTCAGTACTTC. The rearrangement uses TRBV20-1 and TRBJ2-4; TRBD2 agrees at 11 bases. The J segment lost 7 bases and the V segment lost 6 bases, leaving 8 bases of the junction unmatched. CDR3 length: 14 residues. Germline CDR1 DFQATT, CDR2 SNEGSKA (reference sequence).

The CDR3 spells CASSFDRGHETQYF. CDR3 DNA sequence: TGCGCCAGCAGCTTCGACAGGGGGCATGAGACCCAGTACTTC. This rearrangement joins TRBV5-1 to TRBJ2-5; 10 positions agree with TRBD1. CDR1 is SGHRS and CDR2 is YFSETQ in the germline V gene. The CDR3 has 14 amino acids. Trimming at V came to 2 bases and at J to 5 bases, leaving 3 bases not matched to a gene.

The chain is built from TRBV12-3 or TRBV12-4 and TRBJ1-1; possibly TRBD1 for D (5 bases). V was cut by 5 bases and J by 7 bases, with 14 bases left in between. This CDR3 contains 13 residues. CDR3 residues: CASSPTRADEAFF. CDR3 sequence (DNA): TGTGCCAGCAGTCCCACCAGGGCCGATGAAGCTTTCTTT.

The V call is TRBV3-1, the J call TRBJ2-2; no definite D call. The V gene's germline CDR1 is LGHDT and CDR2 YNNKEL (reference sequence). This CDR3 comprises 14 residues. Trimming cost V 1 base and J 3 bases, with 6 bases left between them. The CDR3 loop reads CASSQVWDTGELFF. The CDR3 DNA reads TGTGCCAGCAGCCAAGTTTGGGACACCGGGGAGCTGTTTTTT.

The genes are TRBV12-3 or TRBV12-4 and TRBJ2-2; 11 nucleotides match TRBD2. V gave up 7 bases and J gave up 2 bases; unmatched junction bases: 15. The CDR3 has 19 residues. CDR3 DNA: TGTGCCAGCACGACTATAGGGGGCCTAGCGGGAGGAAACACCGGGGAGCTGTTTTTT. Protein product: CASTTIGGLAGGNTGELFF.

This clonotype occurred many times. The chain links TRBV7-9 to TRBJ1-2; D is unclear. Germline V gives CDR1 SEHNR, CDR2 FQNEAQ (reference sequence). V lost 1 base and J lost 0, with 3 bases in between. There are 13 residues in the CDR3. In DNA form, the CDR3 reads TGTGCCAGCAGCTTAGACGCTAACTATGGCTACACCTTC. Amino acids: CASSLDANYGYTF. The full variable domain, with the rest looked up from reference TRBV7-9 and TRBJ1-2, is DTGVSQNPRHKITKRGQNVTFRCDPISEHNRLYWYRQTLGQGPEFLTYFQNEAQLEKSRLLSDRFSAERPKGSFSTLEIQRTEQGDSAMYLCASSLDANYGYTFGSGTRLTVV.

This clonotype was detected many times. The genes are TRBV4-2 and TRBJ2-1; 7 nucleotides agree with TRBD2. CDR1 is LGHNA, CDR2 YNFKEQ, per germline. With V trimmed by 1 base and J by 7 bases, 10 bases remained unmatched. The CDR3 is made up of 16 amino acids. The CDR3 sequence is CASSQVGLAEINEQFF. DNA for the CDR3: TGTGCCAGCAGCCAAGTTGGGCTAGCGGAGATAAATGAGCAGTTCTTC.

This clonotype was observed many times. The chain has TRBV29-1 and TRBJ1-4; D not certain. Germline assignment: CDR1 SQVTM and CDR2 ANQGSEA. CDR3 size: 12 residues. V lost 6 bases and J 8 bases, leaving 13 bases between the germline ends. The chain's CDR3 is CSVGEPGEKLFF. CDR3 DNA sequence: TGCAGCGTGGGTGAACCAGGCGAAAAACTGTTTTTT.

The chain uses TRBV4-2 and TRBJ2-7; weak D call: TRBD2 (6 bases). CDR3 size: 16 residues. V lost 1 base to trimming and J lost 7 bases, with 20 bases between them. CDR1 is LGHNA, CDR2 YNFKEQ, per germline. CDR3 coding DNA: TGTGCCAGCAGCCAAGGGCTGGCTAGCGCTCTGGGGGAGCAGTACTTC. Amino acids: CASSQGLASALGEQYF.

The genes are TRBV2 and TRBJ2-2; D tentatively fits TRBD1 or TRBD2 (5 bases each). Trimming removed 7 bases from V and 0 bases from J, with 12 bases in between. The CDR3 runs 15 residues. Germline V gene lookup returns CDR1 SNHLY and CDR2 FYNNEI. CDR3 nucleotides: TGTGCCAGCAAGGCCGGGACCCCGAACACCGGGGAGCTGTTTTTT. Encoded protein: CASKAGTPNTGELFF.

This sequence joins TRBV4-2 and TRBJ2-3; 7 nucleotides match TRBD2. CDR1 is LGHNA, CDR2 YNFKEQ, per germline. CDR3 length equals 17 residues. J gave up 2 bases and V 5 bases, and 13 bases lay outside the gene matches. This chain's CDR3 is CASSSTGGGGFTDTQYF. CDR3 DNA sequence: TGTGCCAGCAGCTCAACCGGTGGCGGGGGATTCACAGATACGCAGTATTTT.

This clonotype has a single count. V and J are TRBV29-1 and TRBJ2-1, with a possible D match to TRBD2 (6 bases). The V gene's germline CDR1 is SQVTM and CDR2 ANQGSEA. V lost 7 bases and J lost 3, with 19 bases in between. This CDR3 has 15 residues. The CDR3 loop reads CSAQTSSLFYNEQFF. DNA for the CDR3: TGCAGCGCGCAGACTAGTTCTCTTTTCTACAATGAGCAGTTCTTC.

The sample holds many counts of this clonotype. V gene TRBV5-1 combines with J gene TRBJ1-1; possibly TRBD1 for D (5 bases). The V gene's germline CDR1 is SGHRS and CDR2 YFSETQ. The CDR3 consists of 15 residues. V was trimmed by 0 bases and J by 1 base, leaving 10 bases between them. CDR3 DNA sequence: TGCGCCAGCAGCTTGGGGGGGAGTACGAACACTGAAGCTTTCTTT. Residues: CASSLGGSTNTEAFF.

This clonotype was picked up a small number of times. The chain carries TRBV28 and TRBJ2-5; TRBD1 aligns across 8 bases. Germline-derived CDR1 and CDR2 are MDHEN and SYDVKM. V lost 4 bases, J lost 6 bases, and 7 bases stayed unmatched. This CDR3 is built from 14 residues. CDR3 DNA sequence: TGTGCCAGCAGTTCCGACAGGGGTTGGAAGACCCAGTACTTC. Residues: CASSSDRGWKTQYF. The whole variable domain, remainder taken from reference TRBV28 and TRBJ2-5, is DVKVTQSSRYLVKRTGEKVFLECVQDMDHENMFWYRQDPGLGLRLIYFSYDVKMKEKGDIPEGYSVSREKKERFSLILESASTNQTSMYLCASSSDRGWKTQYFGPGTRLLVL.

The J gene is TRBJ2-7, the V gene TRBV3-1; a possible D gene is TRBD1 (6 bases). The V gene lost 4 bases and the J gene lost 2 bases, with 15 bases spanning the gap. CDR3 length equals 15 residues. CDR1 and CDR2 (germline): LGHDT, YNNKEL (reference sequence). The CDR3 DNA reads as TGTGCCAGCAGCCTAGGACAGACTCGACCCTACGAGCAGTACTTC. This encodes CASSLGQTRPYEQYF.

This clonotype appeared a few times. The chain links TRBV2 to TRBJ1-1, with D unclear. The V and J ends lost 7 bases and 0 bases respectively, with 9 bases between them. The CDR3 totals 13 residues. CDR1 SNHLY and CDR2 FYNNEI come from the germline V gene. CDR3 region: CASTQQVNTEAFF. CDR3 nucleotides: TGTGCCAGCACCCAACAAGTGAACACTGAAGCTTTCTTT. Full variable domain (rest looked up from reference TRBV2 and TRBJ1-1): EPEVTQTPSHQVTQMGQEVILRCVPISNHLYFYWYRQILGQKVEFLVSFYNNEISEKSEIFDDQFSVERPDGSNFTLKIRSTKLEDSAMYFCASTQQVNTEAFFGQGTRLTVV.

Comments on this clonotype: An end of the junction differs from the germline gene, which may be a read error. The chain combines TRBV18 with TRBJ2-7; D is possibly TRBD2 (6 bases). This CDR3 region has 13 residues. Germline V gene lookup returns CDR1 KGHSH and CDR2 LQKENI. CDR3 DNA: TGTGCCAGCTCACCACGTCAGGACCGGGAGCTGGACTTC. Its protein is CASSPRQDRELDF.

This CDR3 is CASSDRGWNSPLHF. The CDR3 nucleotides read TGTGCCAGCAGTGACAGGGGGTGGAATTCACCCCTCCACTTT. The chain recombines TRBV6-5 with TRBJ1-6; the match to TRBD1 covers 9 bases. V gave up 5 bases and J gave up 7 bases; unmatched junction bases: 3. Per the germline V gene, CDR1 is MNHEY and CDR2 is SVGAGI. CDR3 length: 14 residues.

This clonotype was counted only a few times. This sequence joins TRBV3-1 and TRBJ2-7; D remains ambiguous. V was trimmed by 0 bases and J by 3 bases, leaving 9 bases between them. Germline V gene data show CDR1 as LGHDT and CDR2 as YNNKEL (reference sequence). The CDR3 runs to 14 residues. The CDR3 loop reads CASSQDKPHYEQYF. CDR3 DNA sequence: TGTGCCAGCAGCCAAGATAAACCCCACTACGAGCAGTACTTC.